This T cell receptor beta chain was found in a study of long-term antiretroviral therapy in people with HIV (dated by TCRdb to between 2021 and 2024). Concerning the study at large: Collection of the earliest samples took place about a decade ahead of the 2015 WHO recommendation for immediate ART, at a time when ART was typically delayed until CD4 counts fell. A retrospective serial study tested whether changes in peripheral blood TRB repertoire composition and diversity were associated with ART initiation and durable HIV suppression. The cohort contributed under 200 cryopreserved PBMC samples from a few dozen adults with confirmed HIV infection, collected serially over a mean of about 6 years (range 1-12). Among the approximately 30 participants with HIV, around ten were female. Test extractions of a monoclonal T-cell line alongside approximately 34 polyclonal samples showed no cross-contamination during QIAcube processing. The study at large found these results: ART initiation was associated with a significant increase in TRB diversity, but diversity stayed significantly below transplant donor controls even after long-term ART. CDR3 length ranges in HIV repertoires were narrower than in controls, and network structure suggested an antigen-experienced repertoire with only a slight naive shift after ART. Samples dated from 2004 to 2017, and the ART regimens used may be less effective than current ones. Inferences about post-ART repertoire changes are limited because no data were available on ART adherence, viral resistance or therapy changes. Expanded TRB clones identified before ART initiation dominated the repertoire at all time points, although this dominance fluctuated and declined in many PLHIV after ART. Unsorted PBMC were profiled instead of sorted CD4+ and CD8+ T cells because pre-ART samples had limited cell numbers. Since PBMC availability was limited, sequencing covered only the TCR beta chain, with no alpha chain pairing.

The germline V and J ends show losses of 4 bases and 6 bases respectively, and no gene match explains 9 bases of the junction. The CDR3 measures 15 amino acids from cysteine to phenylalanine. This entry keeps only the CDR3 DNA: 45 bases, framed from base 1. In the germline V gene, CDR1 corresponds to SGHVS and CDR2 to FQNEAQ. With regard to this clone: Which antigen it targets is not known. Base qualities are not provided; no much larger clone lies one nucleotide away.

Participants were included only if at least one PBMC sample before ART initiation and at least two post-ART samples were available. Treatment was received in the United States of America by all participants with HIV. Before DNA extraction, cryopreserved samples of about 1-11 million PBMC were thawed and then washed. At the time of the earliest PBMC sample, participants with HIV were aged between roughly 20 and 60 years. Each participant contributed PBMC samples from 1-4 timepoints before ART initiation and 2-8 timepoints after ART initiation, with a median of 7 samples. For every participant, serial HIV viral load, CD4+ T-cell count, ART history and demographic data were obtained. A Qiagen kit on a QIAcube was used to extract genomic DNA from unsorted PBMC, with samples processed in batches of 12. The immunoSEQ hsTCRB v3.0 assay was used at survey level resolution for TRB variable region sequencing. The target sequencing depth for TRB was about 40,000-50,000 T-cell genomes per sample. An Illumina MiSeq with a v3 150-cycle kit was used to sequence the pooled TRB libraries. On the study's bioinformatics: Repertoire analysis was performed in R inside a reproducible Nextflow workflow that covered QC, data transformation and analysis. LymphoSeq2, an R package for exploring AIRR-Seq data, was used to implement the custom analyses. After excluding a handful of samples that yielded fewer than 5000 total TRB sequences, 150 to 200 HIV repertoires remained for analysis. Among the approximately 190 retained HIV repertoires, about 57 were collected before ART initiation and approximately 130 were collected after ART initiation. Repertoires were downsampled to 5000 TRB nucleotide sequences, and summary statistics were averaged over 100 downsampling iterations. The analysis kept only TRB sequences whose CDR3 regions were at least seven amino acids long. Two measures captured diversity: a Shannon entropy-derived clonality score and the Gini coefficient. In the repertoire networks, any two of the top 5000 CDR3 amino acid sequences were linked whenever the two sequences differed by an edit distance of one. For TRB CDR3 amino acid sequences, GLIPH2 was used to predict antigen specificity groups and MHC restriction. To flag known associations with CMV, EBV, HIV or tissue antigens, CDR3 amino acid sequences were compared against VDJdb and McPAS-TCR. Pre-ART, post-ART and control groups were compared with Wilcoxon signed-rank tests and Holm-Bonferroni correction. TCRdb carries this immuneACCESS record with in-frame sequences only. Its versions omit some clonotypes, under half of them owing to an unresolved V gene in the studies checked, with the rest unexplained. The V and J calls and clone size were taken over from that table, and D and trimming were inferred from the DNA. The sample profile shows approximately 31,000 clones; less than 98% of them were found once. The leading ten clones occupy 2.5% to 3% of the sample.

The sequence joins TRBV7-8 to TRBJ2-7, with 10 bases matching TRBD1. The sample here was unsorted PBMCs, taken 6.9 years after starting antiretroviral therapy. This TCR derives from a young man with HIV. The CDR3 in this case is CASSYDRDRGREQYF. The nucleotide sequence is given as TGTGCCAGCAGCTATGACCGGGACAGGGGACGCGAGCAGTACTTC.